This is a list of T cell receptor beta chains from one sample in a study of regulatory T cells in long-lasting Graves disease. TCRdb passed the multiplex PCR reads through MiXCR, listing each CDR3 protein once. The data hold around 240,000 distinct CDR3 sequences, with approximately 20% observed a single time. The same sample was also used in a study of T cells in Graves' hyperthyroidism and ophthalmopathy.

The sample was peripheral blood mononuclear cells (PBMCs), taken at new diagnosis, from a patient treated with antithyroid drugs. The receptors were sampled from a woman aged 25-40 years with Graves disease. Both conserved end residues are part of each CDR3. The D gene is left open where the match is weak. The size field is filled for only some rows; it gives once, few, many or a size class.

CDR3 DNA | CDR3 protein | J gene | V gene | D gene | clone size
TGTGCCAGCTCACAGACAGTCGACACTGAAGCTTTCTTT | CASSQTVDTEAFF | TRBJ1-1 | TRBV18 | - | -
TGTGCCAGCAGCGAGAAACTAGCGGGGGGGCCCTATGAGCAGTTCTTC | CASSEKLAGGPYEQFF | TRBJ2-1 | TRBV14 | TRBD2 | many
TGTGCCAGCAGCGTAGGGGGAGGATGGACAACTAATGAAAAACTGTTTTTT | CASSVGGGWTTNEKLFF | TRBJ1-4 | TRBV9 | - | many
TGCAGTGCTAGAAGCGTGGGGGGGCACTCCTACGAGCAGTACTTC | CSARSVGGHSYEQYF | TRBJ2-7 | TRBV20-1 | - | many
TGTGCCAGCAGCCAAGATCACTCCTACGAGCAGTACTTC | CASSQDHSYEQYF | TRBJ2-7 | TRBV3-1 | - | many
TGTGCCAGCAGTTACGGCGAGGGCTGGGAAGCTTTCTTT | CASSYGEGWEAFF | TRBJ1-1 | TRBV6-5 | - | few
TGCGCCAGCAGCGGACGGGACGGCCATCCTGATGGCTACACCTTC | CASSGRDGHPDGYTF | TRBJ1-2 | TRBV5-1 | - | many
TGCAGCGTTGAAGAAGGGGGTGAGCAGTTCTTC | CSVEEGGEQFF | TRBJ2-1 | TRBV29-1 | - | -
TGTGCCAGCTCGGACGCCGGCTCCTACGAGCAGTACTTC | CASSDAGSYEQYF | TRBJ2-7 | TRBV6-1 | - | many
TGTGCCAGTAGTAGTCCCCCGACCTACGAGCAGTACTTC | CASSSPPTYEQYF | TRBJ2-7 | TRBV19 | - | many
TGTGCCAGTAGTATGAGTCCCGGGACAGGGACCTATGGCTACACCTTC | CASSMSPGTGTYGYTF | TRBJ1-2 | TRBV19 | TRBD1 | -
TGTGCCAGCAGCTTCTCTTTGGACGATGAAAAACTGTTTTTT | CASSFSLDDEKLFF | TRBJ1-4 | TRBV7-6 | - | many
TGTGCCAGCAGTCCCCAGGGCCCTCGTCCCAATTCACCCCTCCACTTT | CASSPQGPRPNSPLHF | TRBJ1-6 | TRBV6-1 | - | -
TGTGCTAGTGGTTTGGTTCTAGGACAGTACACTGAAGCTTTCTTT | CASGLVLGQYTEAFF | TRBJ1-1 | TRBV12-5 | - | many
TGTGCCAGCAGCCGGGACGGAGGCACAGATACGCAGTATTTT | CASSRDGGTDTQYF | TRBJ2-3 | TRBV2 | - | many
TGTGCCAGTCAAGGGGGGCACAGCTCCTACAATGAGCAGTTCTTC | CASQGGHSSYNEQFF | TRBJ2-1 | TRBV19 | - | once
TGTGCCAGCAGCTTTGAGCAAAACACTGAAGCTTTCTTT | CASSFEQNTEAFF | TRBJ1-1 | TRBV7-9 | - | many
TGCAGTGCTAGAGAACAGCCCCAAGAGACCCAGTACTTC | CSAREQPQETQYF | TRBJ2-5 | TRBV20-1 | - | many
TGTGCCAGCAGACCACAGGGGGTTGATGAAAAACTGTTTTTT | CASRPQGVDEKLFF | TRBJ1-4 | TRBV25-1 | TRBD1 | few
TGTGCCAGCAGTTCCCGTGAGGGTCGGGCCACTGAAGCTTTCTTT | CASSSREGRATEAFF | TRBJ1-1 | TRBV6-5 | - | many
TGTGCCAGCAGCTTAGGCCTAGAGTCGGCCTACAATGAGCAGTTCTTC | CASSLGLESAYNEQFF | TRBJ2-1 | TRBV11-1 | - | many
TGTGCCAGCAGTTGGACTAGCGGATCCTACGAGCAGTACTTC | CASSWTSGSYEQYF | TRBJ2-7 | TRBV6-5 | TRBD2 | many
TGCGCCAGCAGCTTAAGGGGGGGGAGCACTGAAGCTTTCTTT | CASSLRGGSTEAFF | TRBJ1-1 | TRBV5-1 | - | many
TGTGCCAGCAGCTTAGGGACAGCACACTATGGCTACACCTTC | CASSLGTAHYGYTF | TRBJ1-2 | TRBV7-9 | - | many
TGCGCCAGCAGCCAAGAGGGGACAGGGGAAGATGAAAAACTGTTTTTT | CASSQEGTGEDEKLFF | TRBJ1-4 | TRBV4-1 | TRBD1 | many
TGTGCCAGCAGAATCTTAGCGGGGGGGCCATACGAGCAGTACTTC | CASRILAGGPYEQYF | TRBJ2-7 | TRBV2 | TRBD2 | many
TGTGCCTCTTCTAAGGAAGGGTTAAGCTCCTACGAGCAGTACTTC | CASSKEGLSSYEQYF | TRBJ2-7 | TRBV12-3/TRBV12-4 | - | many
TGTGCCAGCAGCGCAGGGAGGAGAGGTGGCTACACCTTC | CASSAGRRGGYTF | TRBJ1-2 | TRBV5-6 | - | many
TGTGCCAGCAGCGTCAAAGAGGGACAGGTGGGGCGGCGGGAGACCCAGTACTTC | CASSVKEGQVGRRETQYF | TRBJ2-5 | TRBV7-9 | TRBD1 | many
TGTGCCAGCAGCCAATATGGGGCTAAGGCTTTCTTT | CASSQYGAKAFF | TRBJ1-1 | TRBV14 | - | -
TGTGCCAGCAGCTTAGGGGGGGCGGGGGTGAGCGAGCAGTACTTC | CASSLGGAGVSEQYF | TRBJ2-7 | TRBV7-9 | - | few